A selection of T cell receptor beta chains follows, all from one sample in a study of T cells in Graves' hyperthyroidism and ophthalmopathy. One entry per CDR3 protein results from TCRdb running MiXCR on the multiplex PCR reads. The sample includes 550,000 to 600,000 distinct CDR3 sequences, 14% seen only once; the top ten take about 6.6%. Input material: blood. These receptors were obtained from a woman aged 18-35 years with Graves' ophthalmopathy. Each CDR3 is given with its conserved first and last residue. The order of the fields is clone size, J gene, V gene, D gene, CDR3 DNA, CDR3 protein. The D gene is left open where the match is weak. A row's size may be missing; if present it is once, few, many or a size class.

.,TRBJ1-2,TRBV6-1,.,TGTGCCAGCAGGAGAGGCTACACCTTC,CASRRGYTF
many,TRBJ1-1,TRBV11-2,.,TGTGCCAGCACCACCTTTGGAGGCATGAACACTGAAGCTTTCTTT,CASTTFGGMNTEAFF
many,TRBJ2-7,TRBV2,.,TGTGCCAGCAGTGCTCGGCGGGACTCCTACGAGCAGTACTTC,CASSARRDSYEQYF
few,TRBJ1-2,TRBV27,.,TGTGCCAGCAGAAACCTAGGTTCTAACTATGGCTACACCTTC,CASRNLGSNYGYTF
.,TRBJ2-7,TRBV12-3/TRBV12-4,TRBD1,TGTGCCAGCAGTTTCAGCAGGGGGCCCTCCGAGCAGTACTTC,CASSFSRGPSEQYF
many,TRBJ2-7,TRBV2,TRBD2,TGTGCCAGCAGTGATCAAGTTCCTAGCGGGAATTTCTACGAGCAGTACTTC,CASSDQVPSGNFYEQYF
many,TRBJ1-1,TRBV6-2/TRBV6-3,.,TGTGCCAGCAGTTACGGAGGGGTTGAAGCTTTCTTT,CASSYGGVEAFF
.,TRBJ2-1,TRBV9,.,TGTGCCAGCAGCGTAAGCCAGGGGTCGTACAATGAGCAGTTCTTC,CASSVSQGSYNEQFF
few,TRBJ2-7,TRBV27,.,TGTGCCAGCAGTTGGGGACGGATTAACGAGCAGTACTTC,CASSWGRINEQYF
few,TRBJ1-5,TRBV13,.,TGTGCCAGCAGCTTAAGTCGAGGGGATGGCAATCAGCCCCAGCATTTT,CASSLSRGDGNQPQHF
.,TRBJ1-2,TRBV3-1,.,TGTGCCAGCAGCCTCCCCGGGGGGGAGGTTGGCTACACCTTC,CASSLPGGEVGYTF
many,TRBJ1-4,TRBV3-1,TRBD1,TGTGCCAGCAGCGATACAGGGGGCGCGGGTGAAAAACTGTTTTTT,CASSDTGGAGEKLFF
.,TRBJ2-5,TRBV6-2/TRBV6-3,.,TGTGCCAGCAGTTACGGGATCGGGACCCAGTACTTC,CASSYGIGTQYF
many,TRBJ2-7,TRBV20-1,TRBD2,TGCAGTGCTAGTCCGACTAGCAGAAACTACGAGCAGTACTTC,CSASPTSRNYEQYF
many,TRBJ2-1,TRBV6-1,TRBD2,TGTGCCAGCAGTGGAGCGGGAGGAACGAATGAGCAGTTCTTC,CASSGAGGTNEQFF
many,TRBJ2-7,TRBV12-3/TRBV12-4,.,TGTGCCAGCAGCCTTTCGATCCGGGATTCGGTCGAGCAGTACTTC,CASSLSIRDSVEQYF
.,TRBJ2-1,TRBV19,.,TGTGCCAGTAGTACCCGCTCCGGCAATGAGCAGTTCTTC,CASSTRSGNEQFF
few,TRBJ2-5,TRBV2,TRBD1,TGTGCCAGCAGTCAAGGACAGGGGGCTAGCGGGATTGGTGGCCAAGAGACCCAGTACTTC,CASSQGQGASGIGGQETQYF
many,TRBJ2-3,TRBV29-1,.,TGCAGCGTTCGTATAGTCACAGATACGCAGTATTTT,CSVRIVTDTQYF
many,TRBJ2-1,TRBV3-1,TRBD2,TGTGCCAGCGGAATTACTAGCGGATGGGATAATGAGCAGTTCTTC,CASGITSGWDNEQFF
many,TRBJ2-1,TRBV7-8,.,TGTGCCAGCGGCCCGGGTCGTCGGGGTCTCTACAATGAGCAGTTCTTC,CASGPGRRGLYNEQFF
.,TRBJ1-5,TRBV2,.,TGTGCCAGCAGTGAAGCGCGGGGGGGCTCCAATCAGCCCCAGCATTTT,CASSEARGGSNQPQHF
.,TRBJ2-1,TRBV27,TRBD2,TGTGCCAGCAGTTTATTTGCGGGAGGAGAAAATGAGCAGTTCTTC,CASSLFAGGENEQFF
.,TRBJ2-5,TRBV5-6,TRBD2,TGTGCCAGCAGACCGACTAGCGGGAGGGCCTGGGAGACCCAGTACTTC,CASRPTSGRAWETQYF
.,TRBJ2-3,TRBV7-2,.,TGTGCCGGCAGCCCAATCACAGATACGCAGTATTTT,CAGSPITDTQYF
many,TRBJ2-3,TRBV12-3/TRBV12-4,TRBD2,TGTGCCAGCAGTTCCGGGACTAGCGTACCAGATACGCAGTATTTT,CASSSGTSVPDTQYF
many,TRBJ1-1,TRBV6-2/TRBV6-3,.,TGTGCCAGCAGTAATTTCATGAACACTGAAGCTTTCTTT,CASSNFMNTEAFF
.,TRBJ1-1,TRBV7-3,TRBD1,TGTGCCAGCAGCTTAACGGGTAACAGGGGGACGAACACTGAAGCTTTCTTT,CASSLTGNRGTNTEAFF
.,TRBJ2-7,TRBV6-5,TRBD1,TGTGCCAGCAGTTACGACAGGGGGCGCTCCTACGAGCAGTACTTC,CASSYDRGRSYEQYF
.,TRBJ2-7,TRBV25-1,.,TGTGCCAGCAGTGAACAGGGATTGGGGCGTGAGCAGTACTTC,CASSEQGLGREQYF
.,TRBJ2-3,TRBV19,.,TGTGCCATTCGGGTGTCCGATACGCAGTATTTT,CAIRVSDTQYF
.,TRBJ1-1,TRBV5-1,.,TGTGCCAGCAGCTTGGGGGGTGGTGGGGCTGAAGCTTTCTTT,CASSLGGGGAEAFF
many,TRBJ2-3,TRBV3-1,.,TGTGCCAGCAGCCGAGTTCCGCAGGGCACAGATACGCAGTATTTT,CASSRVPQGTDTQYF
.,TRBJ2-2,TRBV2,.,TGTGCCATTACGACGGTTAGCTCGGAGACCGGGGAGCTGTTTTTT,CAITTVSSETGELFF
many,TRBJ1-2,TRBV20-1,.,TGCAGTGCTAGAGATCGACAGCGAAACTATGGCTACACCTTC,CSARDRQRNYGYTF
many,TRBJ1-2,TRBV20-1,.,TGCAGTGCTAGAGATGGTCGGGGAAACGGCTACACCTTC,CSARDGRGNGYTF
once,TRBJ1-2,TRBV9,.,TGTGCCAGCAGCGCCCTAAGTGGGGGGGCAGGCTATGGCTACACCTTC,CASSALSGGAGYGYTF
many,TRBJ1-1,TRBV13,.,TGTGCCAGCTCCGAGGGGCTTGAAGCTTTCTTT,CASSEGLEAFF
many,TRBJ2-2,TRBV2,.,TGTGCCACCCACCCCGGGACTTCGAACACCGGGGAGCTGTTTTTT,CATHPGTSNTGELFF
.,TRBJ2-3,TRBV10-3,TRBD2,TGTGCCATCAGTGCCGGGAGGGCAGATACGCAGTATTTT,CAISAGRADTQYF
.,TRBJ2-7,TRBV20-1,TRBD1,TGCAGTGCTAGACCCAGGGGGTGGGGGAGTGGGGAGCAGTACTTC,CSARPRGWGSGEQYF
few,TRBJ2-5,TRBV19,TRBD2,TGTGCCAGTAGTTCCCCGGGACTAGCGGGAGGAGAGACCCAGTACTTC,CASSSPGLAGGETQYF
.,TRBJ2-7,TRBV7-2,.,TGTGCCAGCAGCTTAGGTAAAGGCCCCCCCTACGAGCAGTACTTC,CASSLGKGPPYEQYF
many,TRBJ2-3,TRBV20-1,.,TGCAGTGCTAGGGGAGTAGGCACAGATACGCAGTATTTT,CSARGVGTDTQYF
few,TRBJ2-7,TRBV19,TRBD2,TGTGCCAGTAGTATCGGACTAGACAGCTACGAGCAGTACTTC,CASSIGLDSYEQYF
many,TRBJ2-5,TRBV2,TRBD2,TGTGCCAGCAGTGAGCTAGCGGGAGGGCCGGGGACCCAGTACTTC,CASSELAGGPGTQYF
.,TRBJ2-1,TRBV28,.,TGTGCCAGCAGTTCCCAGGGTGTTGAGCAGTTCTTC,CASSSQGVEQFF
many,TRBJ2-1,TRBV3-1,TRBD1,TGTGCCAGCAGCCAAGAGTTGGGACAGGGGGCCTATGAGCAGTTCTTC,CASSQELGQGAYEQFF
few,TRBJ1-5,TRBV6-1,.,TGTGCCAGCAGTCATTACCCCGGCACGCAATATAGCAATCAGCCCCAGCATTTT,CASSHYPGTQYSNQPQHF